The 16 T cell receptor beta chains in this list originate from one sample, sequenced in a study of blood T cell repertoires in COVID-19. Produced via immunoSEQ multiplex PCR; TCRdb's table is partial and in-frame only. Of about 40,000 clones listed, about 84% are singletons. Sequencing input: peripheral blood. These receptors all come from a man older than 75 with active or convalescent COVID-19.

This clone occurred once. The chain employs TRBV14 and TRBJ2-2, with 7 bases fitting TRBD2. The V segment lost 4 bases and the J segment 4 bases; nucleotides outside the gene matches: 6. CDR3 size: 15 residues. Germline loops: CDR1 SGHDN, CDR2 FVKESK. CDR3 amino acids: CASSRGLVITGELFF. The DNA for the CDR3 is TGTGCCAGCAGCCGAGGACTAGTCATCACCGGGGAGCTGTTTTTT. Looking up the rest from reference TRBV14 and TRBJ2-2 gives the full variable domain: EAGVTQFPSHSVIEKGQTVTLRCDPISGHDNLYWYRRVMGKEIKFLLHFVKESKQDESGMPNNRFLAERTGGTYSTLKVQPAELEDSGVYFCASSRGLVITGELFFGEGSRLTVL.

This clone was seen just once. This rearrangement joins TRBV7-2 to TRBJ2-1; 12 positions match TRBD2. The germline V gene encodes CDR1 SGHTA and CDR2 FQGNSA. CDR3 size: 15 residues. Losses at the gene ends were 7 bases for V and 4 bases for J; bases not matched to a gene: 5. This CDR3 is CASKPGTSGYNEQFF. The CDR3 DNA reads as TGTGCCAGCAAACCTGGGACTAGCGGGTACAATGAGCAGTTCTTC.

This clone was seen only a few times. This rearrangement joins TRBV3-1 (or the pseudogene TRBV3-2) to TRBJ1-5; D remains ambiguous. Germline V CDR1 and CDR2: LGHDT, YNNKEL (reference sequence). V shed 4 bases and J shed 5 bases, with 6 bases lying between them. The length of the CDR3 is 12 residues. The CDR3 nucleotides read TGTGCCAGCAGCCTATCAGATCAGCCCCAGCATTTT. As protein: CASSLSDQPQHF.

This sequence joins TRBV7-2 and TRBJ2-3, with TRBD1 identical over 7 bases. CDR1 and CDR2 (germline): SGHTA, FQGNSA. The CDR3 runs to 16 residues. V lost 6 bases and J lost 3; bases outside the gene matches: 12. For the CDR3, the DNA is TGTGCCAGCAGGGGCAGACAGGGCGCCAAGACAGATACGCAGTATTTT. This sequence encodes CASRGRQGAKTDTQYF.

The chain links TRBV2 to TRBJ2-7; 9 bases agree with TRBD2. The germline V gene encodes CDR1 SNHLY and CDR2 FYNNEI. After removal of 11 bases from V and 4 bases from J, the junction contained 9 bases not matched to a gene. This CDR3 is built from 13 residues. In nucleotides, the CDR3 is TGTGCCCGCGGGCGGGGGGGGCCGTACGAGCAGTACTTC. This codes for CARGRGGPYEQYF.

This chain connects TRBV6-5 to TRBJ2-5, with TRBD2 matching 7 bases. This CDR3 region has 15 residues. Germline assignment: CDR1 MNHEY and CDR2 SVGAGI. V shed 0 bases, J shed 3 bases, and the junction held 4 bases outside the gene matches. CDR3 loop: CASSYSRGREETQYF. For the CDR3, the DNA is TGTGCCAGCAGTTACTCACGGGGGAGGGAAGAGACCCAGTACTTC.

This clone came up a few times. The rearrangement joins TRBV6-5 to TRBJ2-5, with D maybe TRBD1 (6 bases). Trimming pared 6 bases from V and 2 bases from J, leaving 16 bases between. Looked up from germline, CDR1 is MNHEY and CDR2 is SVGAGI. The CDR3 is 15 residues long. Written as DNA, the CDR3 is TGTGCCAGCAGAGCCACGACAGGACGACAAGAGACCCAGTACTTC. Translation: CASRATTGRQETQYF.

The rearrangement links TRBV6-2 or TRBV6-3 to TRBJ2-7, with TRBD2 matching 8 bases. The CDR3 length is 16 residues. The V gene end was trimmed by 0 bases and the J gene end by 3 bases; junction bases not matched to a gene: 7. Germline loops: CDR1 MNHEY, CDR2 SVGEGT. As DNA, the CDR3 is TGTGCCAGCAGTTACTCGAGCGGGGGTCCTCTCTACGAGCAGTACTTC. Residues: CASSYSSGGPLYEQYF.

The rearrangement uses TRBV7-2 and TRBJ2-2; possibly TRBD1 for D (5 bases). The germline V and J ends were trimmed by 5 bases and 3 bases, with 16 bases remaining between them. This CDR3 is 16 amino acids long. Germline values: CDR1 SGHTA, CDR2 FQGNSA. The CDR3 DNA is TGTGCCAGCAGCCTGAGACAGCAATCGTACACCGGGGAGCTGTTTTTT. This encodes CASSLRQQSYTGELFF. The whole variable domain, remainder taken from reference TRBV7-2 and TRBJ2-2, is GAGVSQSPSNKVTEKGKDVELRCDPISGHTALYWYRQSLGQGLEFLIYFQGNSAPDKSGLPSDRFSAERTGGSVSTLTIQRTQQEDSAVYLCASSLRQQSYTGELFFGEGSRLTVL.

The chain joins TRBV11-3 to TRBJ2-3, with D perhaps matching TRBD1 (6 bases). Looked up from germline, CDR1 is SGHNT and CDR2 is YENEEA. This CDR3 contains 14 residues. V was pared by 7 bases and J by 2 bases, with 13 bases between. CDR3 protein: CASTVGQSTDTQYF. As DNA, the CDR3 is TGTGCCAGCACAGTAGGACAGTCCACAGATACGCAGTATTTT. Drawing the rest from reference TRBV11-3 and TRBJ2-3, the complete variable domain is EAGVVQSPRYKIIEKKQPVAFWCNPISGHNTLYWYLQNLGQGPELLIRYENEEAVDDSQLPKDRFSAERLKGVDSTLKIQPAELGDSAVYLCASTVGQSTDTQYFGPGTRLTVL.

This chain connects TRBV4-3 to TRBJ2-7, with 9 positions matching TRBD2. The CDR3 contains 20 residues. The trim removed 1 base at V and 3 bases at J, leaving 19 bases unmatched. Germline V gene data show CDR1 as LGHNA and CDR2 as YSLEER. This CDR3 is CASSQVSLALAGVPNYEQYF. CDR3 nucleotide sequence: TGCGCCAGCAGCCAAGTCAGTTTGGCATTAGCGGGAGTCCCAAACTACGAGCAGTACTTC.

The V call is TRBV6-5, the J call TRBJ2-7, with 8 bases identical to TRBD1. Germline CDR1 MNHEY, CDR2 SVGAGI. The CDR3 length is 14 residues. Trimming cost V 1 base and J 2 bases; bases outside gene matches: 1. CDR3 in amino acids: CASSYLQGAYEQYF. CDR3 sequence (DNA): TGTGCCAGCAGTTACTTACAGGGGGCCTACGAGCAGTACTTC.

The chain uses TRBV19 and TRBJ2-7, with a tentative D call TRBD2 (6 bases). Between the trimmed V and J ends, which lost 8 bases and 9 bases, there was a span of 26 bases. This CDR3 has 15 residues. Germline CDR1 and CDR2: LNHDA and SQIVND (reference sequence). The CDR3 region is CASSNPGEDFFGQYF. CDR3 sequence (DNA): TGTGCCAGTTCAAACCCGGGAGAGGACTTTTTTGGGCAGTACTTC.

The CDR3 spells CASSQGRQAYYGYTF. Here the CDR3 DNA reads TGCGCCAGCAGCCAGGGGCGACAGGCATACTATGGCTACACCTTC. The chain couples TRBV4-1 to TRBJ1-2; TRBD1 is a possible D gene (6 bases). Trimming stripped 3 bases from V and 3 bases from J, with 14 bases between. Germline loops: CDR1 MGHRA, CDR2 YSYEKL. The CDR3 runs 15 residues.

The chain has TRBV3-1 (or the pseudogene TRBV3-2) and TRBJ1-2; tentative D call: TRBD1 (6 bases). The CDR3 has 13 residues. Trimming took 4 bases from V and 8 from J, leaving 14 bases between them. Germline loops: CDR1 LGHDT, CDR2 YNNKEL (reference sequence). The DNA for the CDR3 is TGTGCCAGCAGCCCCACGTTAGGGGGAGGCTACACCTTC. Its translation is CASSPTLGGGYTF.

The rearrangement joins TRBV7-2 to TRBJ2-6; maybe TRBD1 (5 bases). Germline V gene lookup returns CDR1 SGHTA and CDR2 FQGNSA. The CDR3 loop spans 17 amino acids. V lost 5 bases to trimming and J lost 0 bases, with 14 bases between them. In DNA form, the CDR3 reads TGTGCCAGCAGCCCCACGACAGCTTCCTCTGGGGCCAACGTCCTGACTTTC. This codes for CASSPTTASSGANVLTF.